The clone carrying this TCR beta chain has a handful of counts. Vbeta (60) and Jbeta (13) primers were used in the PCR. Repertoires were generated with immunoSEQ multiplex PCR, while TCRdb's copy carries only in-frame clones and drops some. This table holds more than 70,000 clones, roughly 72% found once. The entry originates in a study of cytomegalovirus exposure and HLA in healthy donors. V shed 4 bases and J 2 bases; nucleotides not matched to a gene: 7. CDR1 and CDR2 (germline): LGHNA, YNFKEQ. The CDR3 contains 17 residues. Material: PBMCs. This receptor was taken from a man aged 25-45 years in good health and CMV-seropositive. The chain employs TRBV4-2 and TRBJ2-3; TRBD2 agrees at 12 bases. The CDR3 nucleotides read TGTGCCAGCAGCCCCGCCCTAGCGGGGGGGCTCACAGATACGCAGTATTTT. As protein: CASSPALAGGLTDTQYF.